This T cell receptor beta chain is from a study of blood T cell repertoires in COVID-19. At the level of the study: There were acute and convalescent COVID-19 samples, and they came from the United States, Italy and Spain. In each case, the material was cDNA or gDNA derived from T cells, B-cell-depleted T cells, or PBMCs.

This clone was observed a handful of times. Trimming took off 0 bases at V and 6 bases at J, with 16 bases between the two ends. This CDR3 contains 15 residues. From germline, CDR1 is SGDLS and CDR2 YYNGEE. Per the study methods: Nucleated cell number was recorded as an estimate derived from reference gene primer amplification. Measured with immunoSEQ multiplex PCR; TCRdb has only the in-frame clones, and not every one. The V and J calls and clone size come from that table; D and trimming were worked out from the DNA. The sample holds tens of thousands of clones, roughly 93% seen once. This TCR derives from a human donor in a cohort sampled during active COVID-19. The genes are TRBV9 and TRBJ2-7; D is perhaps TRBD1 (5 bases). The sequenced sample consisted of peripheral blood. The CDR3 sequence: CASSVDPYQGSEQYF. The CDR3 DNA is TGTGCCAGCAGCGTAGATCCCTATCAGGGCAGCGAGCAGTACTTC.